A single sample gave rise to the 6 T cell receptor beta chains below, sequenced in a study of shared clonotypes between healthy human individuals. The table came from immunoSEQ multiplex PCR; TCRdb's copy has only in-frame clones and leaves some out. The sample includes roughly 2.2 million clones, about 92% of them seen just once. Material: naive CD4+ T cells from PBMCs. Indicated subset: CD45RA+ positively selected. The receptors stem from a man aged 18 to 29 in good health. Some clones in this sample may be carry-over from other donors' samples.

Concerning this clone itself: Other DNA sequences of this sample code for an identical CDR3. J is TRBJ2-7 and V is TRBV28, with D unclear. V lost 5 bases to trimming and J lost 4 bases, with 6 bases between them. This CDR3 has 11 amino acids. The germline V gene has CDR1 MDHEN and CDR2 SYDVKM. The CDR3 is CASSRRYEQYF. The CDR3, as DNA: TGTGCCAGCAGTCGTAGGTACGAGCAGTACTTC. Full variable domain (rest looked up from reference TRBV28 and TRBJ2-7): DVKVTQSSRYLVKRTGEKVFLECVQDMDHENMFWYRQDPGLGLRLIYFSYDVKMKEKGDIPEGYSVSREKKERFSLILESASTNQTSMYLCASSRRYEQYFGPGTRLTVT.

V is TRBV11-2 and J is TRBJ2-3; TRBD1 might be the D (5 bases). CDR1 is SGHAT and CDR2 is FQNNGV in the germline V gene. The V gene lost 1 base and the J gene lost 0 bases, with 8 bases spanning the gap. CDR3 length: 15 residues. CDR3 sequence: CASSLVAGSTDTQYF. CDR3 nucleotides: TGTGCCAGCAGCTTAGTGGCAGGGAGCACAGATACGCAGTATTTT.

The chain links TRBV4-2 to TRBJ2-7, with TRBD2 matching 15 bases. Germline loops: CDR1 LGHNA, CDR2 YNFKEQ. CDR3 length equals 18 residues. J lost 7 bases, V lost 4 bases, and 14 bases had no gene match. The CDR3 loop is CASSRGGLAGGPGWEQYF. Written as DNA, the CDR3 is TGTGCCAGCAGCCGAGGGGGACTAGCGGGAGGTCCGGGGTGGGAGCAGTACTTC.

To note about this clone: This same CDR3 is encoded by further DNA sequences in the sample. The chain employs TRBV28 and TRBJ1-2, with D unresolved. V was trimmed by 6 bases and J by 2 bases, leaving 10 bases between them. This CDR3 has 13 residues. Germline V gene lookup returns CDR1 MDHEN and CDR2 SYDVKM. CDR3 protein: CASRDSRNYGYTF. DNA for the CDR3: TGTGCCAGCAGGGATTCACGGAACTATGGCTACACCTTC.

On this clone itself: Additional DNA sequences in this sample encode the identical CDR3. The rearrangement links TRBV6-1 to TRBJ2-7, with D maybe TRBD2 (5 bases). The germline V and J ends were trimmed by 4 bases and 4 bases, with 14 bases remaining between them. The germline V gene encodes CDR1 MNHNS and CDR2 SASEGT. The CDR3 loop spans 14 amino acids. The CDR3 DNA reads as TGTGCCAGCAGTGTTTTTGGGAGTGATTACGAGCAGTACTTC. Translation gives CASSVFGSDYEQYF.

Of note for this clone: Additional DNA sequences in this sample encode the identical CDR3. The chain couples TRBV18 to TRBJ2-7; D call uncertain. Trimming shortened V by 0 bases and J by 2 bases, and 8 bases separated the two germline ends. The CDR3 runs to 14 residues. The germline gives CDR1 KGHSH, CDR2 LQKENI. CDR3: CASSPPLRTYEQYF. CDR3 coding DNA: TGTGCCAGCTCACCACCACTCAGGACCTACGAGCAGTACTTC.